Each of the 30 T cell receptor beta chains below was sequenced from the same sample in a study of cytomegalovirus exposure and HLA in healthy donors. Use of 60 Vbeta and 13 Jbeta primers characterized the PCR. Sequenced by immunoSEQ multiplex PCR; TCRdb stores in-frame clones only, minus some. The sample has tens of thousands of clones; just over 70% are singletons. Sequencing used PBMCs. The source is a man aged 55 to 69 in good health and CMV-seronegative.

This chain joins TRBV12-1 and TRBJ1-5; the table's D call TRBD1 went unverified against the DNA. TRBV12-1 is shown as a pseudogene. The CDR3 has 15 residues. CDR3 coding DNA: TGTGCCAGAAAATACCGGGACAGGGCCAATCAGCCCCAGCATTTT. Translated, it gives CARKYRDRANQPQHF.

V is TRBV28 and J is TRBJ2-7, with D maybe TRBD2 (5 bases). Germline assignment: CDR1 MDHEN and CDR2 SYDVKM. Trimming removed 6 bases at V and 4 bases at J, with 7 bases between. This CDR3 has 11 residues. The CDR3 is CASRREYEQYF. As DNA, the CDR3 is TGTGCCAGCAGAAGGGAGTACGAGCAGTACTTC.

The CDR3 reads CASSAGEGFYGYTF. The CDR3 nucleotides read TGTGCCAGCAGCGCGGGTGAGGGTTTCTATGGCTACACCTTC. V is TRBV9 and J is TRBJ1-2; D unclear. V lost 3 bases and J 4 bases, leaving 13 bases between the germline ends. The CDR3 length is 14 residues. CDR1 is SGDLS and CDR2 is YYNGEE in the germline V gene.

The CDR3: CASRSQGAMGTEAFF. CDR3 nucleotides: TGCGCCAGCAGATCCCAGGGGGCTATGGGGACTGAAGCTTTCTTT. This chain uses TRBV5-1 with TRBJ1-1, with 8 bases aligning to TRBD1. Germline values: CDR1 SGHRS, CDR2 YFSETQ. V dropped 5 bases and J dropped 5; count of bases not matched to a gene: 11. This CDR3 comprises 15 residues. Based on the CDR3 plus reference TRBV5-1 and TRBJ1-1, the full variable domain is KAGVTQTPRYLIKTRGQQVTLSCSPISGHRSVSWYQQTPGQGLQFLFEYFSETQRNKGNFPGRFSGRQFSNSRSEMNVSTLELGDSALYLCASRSQGAMGTEAFFGQGTRLTVV.

The chain links TRBV6-1 to TRBJ2-2; 8 bases align to TRBD2. The germline gives CDR1 MNHNS, CDR2 SASEGT. The CDR3 runs 14 residues. J gave up 3 bases and V 11 bases, and 8 bases lay outside the gene matches. This CDR3 reads CAAPGTRDTGELFF. The DNA of the CDR3 is TGTGCCGCTCCCGGGACTAGAGACACCGGGGAGCTGTTTTTT.

This clone was found a few times. The identical CDR3 is also encoded by other nucleotide sequences in the sample. The CDR3 is CASRTGTGREQYF. Written as DNA, the CDR3 is TGTGCCAGCAGAACCGGGACAGGGCGCGAGCAGTACTTC. The chain carries TRBV6-5 and TRBJ2-7; 9 bases line up with TRBD1. The germline V gene has CDR1 MNHEY and CDR2 SVGAGI. With V trimmed by 6 bases and J by 6 bases, 6 bases remained unmatched. This CDR3 is built from 13 residues.

V is TRBV5-1 and J is TRBJ2-1, with 9 bases matching TRBD2. From germline, CDR1 is SGHRS and CDR2 YFSETQ. V was clipped by 2 bases and J by 6 bases; unmatched bases: 9. The CDR3 sequence is 16 residues long. CDR3 nucleotide sequence: TGCGCCAGCAGCTTAGGCGGGAGGGCCGGGGGCAATGAGCAGTTCTTC. It yields the protein CASSLGGRAGGNEQFF.

The genes are TRBV4-3 and TRBJ1-6; 11 bases fit TRBD1. CDR3 length: 16 amino acids. Germline V gives CDR1 LGHNA, CDR2 YSLEER. With V trimmed by 3 bases and J by 7 bases, 5 bases remained unmatched. The CDR3 DNA reads TGCGCCAGCAGCCAGGGGACAGGGGGTTCGAATTCACCCCTCCACTTT. Translated, it gives CASSQGTGGSNSPLHF.

This chain joins TRBV7-2 and TRBJ1-2; D unresolved. The CDR3 runs to 14 residues. Trimming removed 1 base from V and 0 bases from J, with 6 bases in between. Germline-derived CDR1 and CDR2 are SGHTA and FQGNSA. The DNA for the CDR3 is TGTGCCAGCAGCTTAGGGGCAACTAACTATGGCTACACCTTC. It yields the protein CASSLGATNYGYTF. The whole variable domain, filled in from reference TRBV7-2 and TRBJ1-2, reads GAGVSQSPSNKVTEKGKDVELRCDPISGHTALYWYRQSLGQGLEFLIYFQGNSAPDKSGLPSDRFSAERTGGSVSTLTIQRTQQEDSAVYLCASSLGATNYGYTFGSGTRLTVV.

The J gene is TRBJ2-7, the V gene TRBV5-1, with TRBD1 matching over 8 bases. Trimming at V came to 2 bases and at J to 2 bases, leaving 6 bases not matched to a gene. Germline loops: CDR1 SGHRS, CDR2 YFSETQ. The CDR3 has 15 amino acids. CDR3 coding DNA: TGCGCCAGCAGCTTAACCGGGACAGGCACCTACGAGCAGTACTTC. Its protein product is CASSLTGTGTYEQYF.

This clone was counted between two and nine times. The chain links TRBV6-1 to TRBJ2-1; the match to TRBD2 covers 11 bases. V trimming: 4 bases; J trimming: 8 bases; junction bases outside the gene matches: 7. CDR3 size: 15 residues. Per germline, CDR1 MNHNS and CDR2 SASEGT. The CDR3 coding sequence is TGTGCCAGCAGTGTCTTAGCGGGGGGGTTCGATGAGCAGTTCTTC. Protein product: CASSVLAGGFDEQFF.

In its sample, this clone was seen a few times. V usage is TRBV5-1 and J usage is TRBJ2-3; 9 bases are shared with TRBD2. V shed 0 bases, J shed 3 bases, and the junction held 5 bases outside the gene matches. The CDR3 has 16 amino acids. Germline CDR1 and CDR2: SGHRS and YFSETQ. CDR3 sequence: CASSLVGGGATDTQYF. As DNA, the CDR3 is TGCGCCAGCAGCTTGGTTGGCGGGGGGGCGACAGATACGCAGTATTTT.

Note on this clone: An end of the junction does not agree with germline; a read error may underlie this. The chain carries TRBV7-9 and TRBJ2-7; 7 bases are a match to TRBD1. The CDR3 has 16 residues. Looked up from germline, CDR1 is SEHNR and CDR2 is FQNEAQ (reference sequence). In DNA, the CDR3 is TGTTCCAGCAGCTTAGCGTCGACAGGGTCAACCTACGAGCAGTACTTC. Amino acid sequence: CSSSLASTGSTYEQYF. The full variable domain, its missing parts supplied by reference TRBV7-9 and TRBJ2-7, is DTGVSQNPRHKITKRGQNVTFRCDPISEHNRLYWYRQTLGQGPEFLTYFQNEAQLEKSRLLSDRFSAERPKGSFSTLEIQRTEQGDSAMYLCSSSLASTGSTYEQYFGPGTRLTVT.

This clone occurred a few times. The CDR3 sequence is CASSEALGTGSFF. CDR3 coding DNA: TGTGCCAGCAGTGAAGCGCTGGGGACAGGGTCGTTCTTC. V gene TRBV2 combines with J gene TRBJ2-1, with 9 bases identical to TRBD1. Germline lookup yields CDR1 SNHLY and CDR2 FYNNEI. The CDR3 is 13 amino acids. V dropped 0 bases and J dropped 15; count of bases not matched to a gene: 6.

V is TRBV2 and J is TRBJ1-5; D remains unclear. Germline CDR1 reads SNHLY; CDR2 reads FYNNEI. V lost 8 bases, J lost 4 bases, and 18 bases lay in between. The CDR3 is made up of 15 amino acids. CDR3 DNA: TGTGCCAGCTCACCCTTGAGGGTGTTGAATCAGCCCCAGCATTTT. Amino acid sequence: CASSPLRVLNQPQHF.

The chain couples TRBV2 to TRBJ2-5; a possible D gene is TRBD2 (6 bases). The V end was cut by 4 bases, the J end by 5 bases, with 11 bases between. CDR3 length: 13 residues. Germline CDR1 is SNHLY and CDR2 is FYNNEI. The CDR3 protein is CASSVEGRETQYF. The CDR3, as DNA: TGTGCCAGCAGTGTGGAGGGTCGGGAGACCCAGTACTTC.

The chain carries TRBV6-6 and TRBJ2-1; D remains ambiguous. The germline gives CDR1 MNHNY, CDR2 SVGAGI (reference sequence). Between the trimmed V and J ends, which lost 0 bases and 10 bases, there was a span of 7 bases. This CDR3 is built from 12 residues. This CDR3 reads CASSYSYEEQFF. In DNA form, the CDR3 reads TGTGCCAGCAGTTACTCGTATGAGGAGCAGTTCTTC.

V is TRBV19 and J is TRBJ2-5; TRBD1 matches 7 bases. CDR3 length: 15 residues. Germline loops: CDR1 LNHDA, CDR2 SQIVND (reference sequence). V was clipped by 6 bases and J by 5 bases; unmatched bases: 12. This CDR3 is CASRVVGETGETQYF. CDR3 nucleotides: TGTGCCAGTAGGGTTGTGGGAGAGACAGGGGAGACCCAGTACTTC.

The rearrangement links TRBV19 to TRBJ1-1; D remains unclear. This CDR3 is built from 15 residues. V gave up 4 bases and J gave up 1 base, with 13 bases separating them. Germline V gene data show CDR1 as LNHDA and CDR2 as SQIVND (reference sequence). The CDR3 loop reads CASSRSALPNTEAFF. The CDR3 DNA is TGTGCCAGTAGTAGGTCCGCCCTACCGAACACTGAAGCTTTCTTT.

This clone was counted once. The J gene is TRBJ2-7, the V gene TRBV28; a possible D gene is TRBD2 (6 bases). The CDR3 sequence is 16 residues long. V lost 6 bases to trimming and J lost 2 bases, with 20 bases between them. Germline loops: CDR1 MDHEN, CDR2 SYDVKM. CDR3 nucleotides: TGTGCCAGCAGGACTCGGAGGGCAGACGTTACCTACGAGCAGTACTTC. Amino acid sequence: CASRTRRADVTYEQYF.

This clone was observed a single time. This rearrangement joins TRBV5-6 to TRBJ2-7; 7 nucleotides match TRBD1. The CDR3 covers 15 residues. Germline V gives CDR1 SGHDT, CDR2 YYEEEE. The junction had 12 bases not matched to a gene; V was cut back by 4 bases and J by 5 bases. The CDR3 loop reads CASSQRLTGIDEQYF. The CDR3 region has the DNA TGTGCCAGCAGCCAAAGACTGACAGGGATCGACGAGCAGTACTTC.

The chain combines TRBV7-6 with TRBJ2-1; the D gene is possibly TRBD2 (7 bases). Germline V gene sequence: CDR1 SGHVS, CDR2 FNYEAQ. Trimming shortened V by 1 base and J by 3 bases, and 19 bases separated the two germline ends. This CDR3 contains 18 residues. The CDR3 DNA sequence: TGTGCCAGCAGCTTAGGGGTAGGGGGGAGGGGTCACTACAATGAGCAGTTCTTC. Translated, it gives CASSLGVGGRGHYNEQFF.

The sample holds a few counts of this clone. The V and J genes are TRBV10-3 and TRBJ2-7, with D tentatively TRBD2 (6 bases). Deletions cut 3 bases from V and 5 bases from J, with 20 bases between. The CDR3 is 16 residues long. Germline CDR1 ENHRY, CDR2 SYGVKD. The CDR3 protein is CAISDKGNRRGHEQYF. In nucleotides, the CDR3 is TGTGCCATCAGTGATAAAGGCAACAGGAGGGGCCACGAGCAGTACTTC.

The CDR3 region is CASSHGQGESYNEQFF. The CDR3 region has the DNA TGTGCCAGCAGCCATGGACAGGGGGAATCCTACAATGAGCAGTTCTTC. V is TRBV11-2 and J is TRBJ2-1; 10 bases are a match to TRBD1. This CDR3 has 16 residues. Looked up from germline, CDR1 is SGHAT and CDR2 is FQNNGV. Trimming at V came to 5 bases and at J to 1 base, leaving 5 bases not matched to a gene.

V is TRBV7-2 and J is TRBJ2-1, with TRBD2 identical over 8 bases. Per the germline V gene, CDR1 is SGHTA and CDR2 is FQGNSA. The junction had 4 bases not matched to a gene; V was cut back by 1 base and J by 8 bases. This CDR3 has 14 amino acids. The CDR3 reads CASSLEGLAHEQFF. The CDR3 DNA reads as TGTGCCAGCAGCTTAGAAGGACTAGCCCATGAGCAGTTCTTC.

The chain uses TRBV9 and TRBJ1-2; no reliable D call. Germline V gene data show CDR1 as SGDLS and CDR2 as YYNGEE. This CDR3 is built from 15 residues. Trimming left V 1 base short and J 0 bases short, with 10 bases between. CDR3 coding DNA: TGTGCCAGCAGCGTATCCGCGACAACTAACTATGGCTACACCTTC. Translating gives CASSVSATTNYGYTF.

This chain uses TRBV18 with TRBJ1-5; D perhaps matches TRBD1 (5 bases). V gave up 2 bases and J gave up 6 bases, with 14 bases separating them. CDR3 length: 15 amino acids. CDR1 and CDR2 from the germline V gene are KGHSH and LQKENI. The CDR3, as DNA: TGTGCCAGCTCACCATACACGGGGGAAGGTCAGCCCCAGCATTTT. Translation: CASSPYTGEGQPQHF.

This rearrangement joins TRBV28 to TRBJ2-1; 7 bases align to TRBD1. This CDR3 comprises 17 residues. Trimming at V came to 6 bases and at J to 7 bases, leaving 18 bases not matched to a gene. Germline CDR1 and CDR2: MDHEN and SYDVKM. CDR3 sequence reads: CASSQSVRGKWKNEQFF. CDR3 DNA: TGTGCCAGCAGCCAATCCGTCAGGGGGAAATGGAAAAATGAGCAGTTCTTC. The entire variable domain, with the rest obtained from reference TRBV28 and TRBJ2-1, is as follows: DVKVTQSSRYLVKRTGEKVFLECVQDMDHENMFWYRQDPGLGLRLIYFSYDVKMKEKGDIPEGYSVSREKKERFSLILESASTNQTSMYLCASSQSVRGKWKNEQFFGPGTRLTVL.

This clone was seen more than once but under ten times. The chain employs TRBV5-1 and TRBJ1-3; 7 bases match TRBD1. From germline, CDR1 is SGHRS and CDR2 YFSETQ. The CDR3 has 13 residues. V lost 4 bases, J lost 4 bases, and 2 bases stayed unmatched. CDR3 region: CASSAQGGNTIYF. Written as DNA, the CDR3 is TGCGCCAGCAGCGCACAGGGGGGAAACACCATATATTTT.

CDR3 bases: TGCGCCAGCAGCTTCGAGGGGGGGGGCTACACCTTC. This encodes CASSFEGGGYTF. V and J are TRBV5-1 and TRBJ1-2; the D gene is possibly TRBD1 (6 bases). V shed 2 bases and J shed 8 bases, with 10 bases lying between them. From germline, CDR1 is SGHRS and CDR2 YFSETQ. This CDR3 has 12 amino acids.